The 9 T cell receptor beta chains below were found in one sample sequenced in a study of blood T cell repertoires in COVID-19. Here immunoSEQ multiplex PCR was the method, and the copy in TCRdb shows in-frame clones only, minus some. There are approximately 200,000 clones in the sample; about 90% occur only once, and 2% to 2.5% lies in the top ten. Sequencing input: PBMCs or T cells enriched from blood (not recorded which). These receptors originate from a woman in her 30s who had recovered from COVID-19.

The genes are TRBV6-2 or TRBV6-3 and TRBJ1-5, with no clear D. The CDR3 consists of 12 residues. V was trimmed by 6 bases and J by 12 bases, leaving 15 bases between them. Looked up from germline, CDR1 is MNHEY and CDR2 is SVGEGT. The CDR3, as DNA: TGTGCCAGCAGCCCTCCCCCGGGAGACCAGCATTTT. This encodes CASSPPPGDQHF.

The V and J genes are TRBV7-3 and TRBJ2-5; TRBD1 matches at 7 bases. Germline V gene lookup returns CDR1 SGHTA and CDR2 FQGTGA. The CDR3 is made up of 15 amino acids. V shed 6 bases, J shed 2 bases, and the junction held 9 bases outside the gene matches. The CDR3 DNA follows: TGTGCCAGCAGGCTAACTCCGGGACAGCAAGAGACCCAGTACTTC. It specifies CASRLTPGQQETQYF.

This chain uses TRBV5-4 with TRBJ2-3; D possibly corresponds to TRBD2 (5 bases). In germline, CDR1 is SGHNT, CDR2 YYREEE (reference sequence). The length of the CDR3 is 14 residues. V was clipped by 0 bases and J by 6 bases, with 11 bases between them. CDR3 DNA sequence: TGTGCCAGCAGCTTGGCTCGGGGTAGCGATACGCAGTATTTT. It codes for CASSLARGSDTQYF.

The chain uses TRBV9 and TRBJ1-6, with TRBD1 as a possible D gene (5 bases). Trimming pared 0 bases from V and 10 bases from J, leaving 20 bases between. The CDR3 sequence is 17 residues long. Germline V gene lookup returns CDR1 SGDLS and CDR2 YYNGEE. The CDR3 reads CASSVAIQAGTLSPLHF. The CDR3 region has the DNA TGTGCCAGCAGCGTAGCGATACAGGCTGGTACCCTGTCACCCCTCCACTTT. Full variable domain (outside the CDR3, taken from reference TRBV9 and TRBJ1-6): DSGVTQTPKHLITATGQRVTLRCSPRSGDLSVYWYQQSLDQGLQFLIQYYNGEERAKGNILERFSAQQFPDLHSELNLSSLELGDSALYFCASSVAIQAGTLSPLHFGNGTRLTVT.

The chain employs TRBV6-5 and TRBJ1-3; D unresolved. The CDR3 sequence is 13 residues long. V gave up 6 bases and J gave up 4 bases, with 10 bases separating them. Germline CDR1 MNHEY, CDR2 SVGAGI. CDR3 loop: CASSRVAGNTIYF. CDR3 sequence (DNA): TGTGCCAGCAGCCGGGTGGCCGGAAACACCATATATTTT.

The J gene is TRBJ1-1, the V gene TRBV7-6; D uncertain. Germline CDR1 SGHVS, CDR2 FNYEAQ. Trimming removed 5 bases at V and 2 bases at J, with 6 bases between. This CDR3 is 12 amino acids long. CDR3 nucleotide sequence: TGTGCCAGCAGCCCACTTAACACTGAAGCTTTCTTT. It translates to CASSPLNTEAFF.

The chain recombines TRBV30 with TRBJ1-1, with 7 bases matching TRBD1. Germline trimming cut 4 bases from V and 5 bases from J; bases unmatched to any gene: 13. The length of the CDR3 is 15 residues. From germline, CDR1 is GTSNPN and CDR2 SVGIG (reference sequence). The CDR3 nucleotides read TGTGCCTGGAACCCCGAAGGAAACAGGGGTACTGAAGCTTTCTTT. Residues: CAWNPEGNRGTEAFF.

V usage is TRBV30 and J usage is TRBJ2-5; TRBD2 might be the D (6 bases). The CDR3 length is 15 residues. Germline lookup yields CDR1 GTSNPN and CDR2 SVGIG (reference sequence). V was cut by 2 bases and J by 3 bases, with 16 bases left in between. CDR3 coding DNA: TGTGCCTGGAGTATCCCCGGGGGAGAGAAAGAGACCCAGTACTTC. This encodes CAWSIPGGEKETQYF.

This clone was seen a handful of times. This chain uses TRBV7-9 with TRBJ1-1; TRBD1 matches at 9 bases. The ends lost 5 bases at V and 10 bases at J; junction bases unmatched: 11. Per germline, CDR1 SEHNR and CDR2 FQNEAQ (reference sequence). This CDR3 has 14 amino acids. Here the CDR3 reads CASSVNRGRYSAFF. For the CDR3, the DNA is TGTGCCAGCAGCGTTAACAGGGGGCGATATTCAGCTTTCTTT.